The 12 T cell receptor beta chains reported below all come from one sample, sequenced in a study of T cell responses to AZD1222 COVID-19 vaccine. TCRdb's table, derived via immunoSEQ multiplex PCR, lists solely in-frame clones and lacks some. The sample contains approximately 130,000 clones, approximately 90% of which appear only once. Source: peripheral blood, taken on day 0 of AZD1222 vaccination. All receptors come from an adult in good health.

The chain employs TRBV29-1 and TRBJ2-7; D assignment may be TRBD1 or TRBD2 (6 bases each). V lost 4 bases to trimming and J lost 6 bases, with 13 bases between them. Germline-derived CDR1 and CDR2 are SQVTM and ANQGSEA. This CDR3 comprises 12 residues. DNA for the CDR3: TGCAGCGTTGGGTCTAAGGGGGGCGAGCAGTACTTC. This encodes CSVGSKGGEQYF.

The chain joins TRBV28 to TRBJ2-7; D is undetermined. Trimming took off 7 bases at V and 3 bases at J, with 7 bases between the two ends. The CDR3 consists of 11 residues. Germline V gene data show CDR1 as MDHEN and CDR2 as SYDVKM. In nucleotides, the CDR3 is TGTGCCAGCATTTCCAACTACGAGCAGTACTTC. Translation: CASISNYEQYF.

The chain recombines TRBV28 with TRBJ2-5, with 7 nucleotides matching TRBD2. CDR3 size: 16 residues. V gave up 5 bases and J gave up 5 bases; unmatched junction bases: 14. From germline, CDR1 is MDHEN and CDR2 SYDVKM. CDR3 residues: CASSPPLGGSRETQYF. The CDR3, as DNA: TGTGCCAGCAGTCCCCCCCTAGGCGGGAGTAGGGAGACCCAGTACTTC.

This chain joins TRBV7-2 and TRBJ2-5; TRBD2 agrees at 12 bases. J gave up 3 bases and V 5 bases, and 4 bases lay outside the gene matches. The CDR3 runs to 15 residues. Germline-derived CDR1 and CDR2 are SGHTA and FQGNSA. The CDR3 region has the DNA TGTGCCAGCAGCCCACGACTAGCGGGGGAAGAGACCCAGTACTTC. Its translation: CASSPRLAGEETQYF.

In nucleotides, the CDR3 is TGTGCCAGCAGTTCGGAAGCGGGAGGGGGCTACGAGCAGTACTTC. Protein: CASSSEAGGGYEQYF. J is TRBJ2-7 and V is TRBV6-5, with TRBD2 matching over 10 bases. This CDR3 is built from 15 residues. The junction had 6 bases not matched to a gene; V was cut back by 4 bases and J by 3 bases. Germline values: CDR1 MNHEY, CDR2 SVGAGI.

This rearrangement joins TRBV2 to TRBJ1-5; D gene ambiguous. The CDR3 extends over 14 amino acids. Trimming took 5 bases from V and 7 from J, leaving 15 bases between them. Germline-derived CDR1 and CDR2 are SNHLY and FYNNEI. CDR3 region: CASSLPSPKQPQHF. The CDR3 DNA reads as TGTGCCAGCAGTTTGCCTAGCCCCAAGCAGCCCCAGCATTTT.

CDR3 DNA sequence: TGTGCCAGCAGCCGGACAGCGCATCAGCCCCAGCATTTT. Its translation: CASSRTAHQPQHF. The rearrangement uses TRBV14 and TRBJ1-5; a weak D match, TRBD1 (6 bases). The CDR3 is made up of 13 amino acids. Trimming shortened V by 4 bases and J by 5 bases, and 9 bases separated the two germline ends. Germline CDR1 is SGHDN and CDR2 is FVKESK.

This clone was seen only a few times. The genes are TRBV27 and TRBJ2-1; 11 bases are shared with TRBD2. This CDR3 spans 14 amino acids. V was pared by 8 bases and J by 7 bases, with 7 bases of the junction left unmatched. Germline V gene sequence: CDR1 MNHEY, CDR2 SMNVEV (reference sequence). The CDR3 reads CASRTSGSRNEQFF. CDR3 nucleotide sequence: TGTGCCAGCCGAACTAGCGGGAGTAGGAATGAGCAGTTCTTC.

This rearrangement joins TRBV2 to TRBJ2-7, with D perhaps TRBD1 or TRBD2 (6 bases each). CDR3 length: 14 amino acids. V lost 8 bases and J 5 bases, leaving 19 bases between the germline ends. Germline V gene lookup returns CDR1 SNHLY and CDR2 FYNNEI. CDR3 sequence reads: CASAPGAVYHEQYF. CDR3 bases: TGTGCCAGCGCCCCGGGGGCAGTCTACCACGAGCAGTACTTC.

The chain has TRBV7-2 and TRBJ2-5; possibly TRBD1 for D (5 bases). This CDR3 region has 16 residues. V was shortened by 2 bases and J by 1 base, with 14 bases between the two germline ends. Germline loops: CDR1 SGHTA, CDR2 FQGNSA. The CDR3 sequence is CASSLNPPTAQETQYF. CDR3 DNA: TGTGCCAGCAGCTTAAATCCCCCGACAGCCCAAGAGACCCAGTACTTC.

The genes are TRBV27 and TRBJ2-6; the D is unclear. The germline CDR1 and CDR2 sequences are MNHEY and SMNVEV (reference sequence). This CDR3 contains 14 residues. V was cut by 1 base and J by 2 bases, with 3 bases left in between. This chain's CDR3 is CASSLLAGANVLTF. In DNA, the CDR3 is TGTGCCAGCAGTTTATTAGCTGGGGCCAACGTCCTGACTTTC.

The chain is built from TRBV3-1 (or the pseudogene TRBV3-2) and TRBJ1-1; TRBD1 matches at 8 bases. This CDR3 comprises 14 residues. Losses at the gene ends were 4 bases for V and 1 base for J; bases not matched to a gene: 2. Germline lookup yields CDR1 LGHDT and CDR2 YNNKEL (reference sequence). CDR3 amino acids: CASSRQGANTEAFF. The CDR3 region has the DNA TGTGCCAGCAGCCGGCAGGGGGCGAACACTGAAGCTTTCTTT.